The T cell receptor beta chain described here comes from a study of lung T cells in sarcoidosis with Löfgren's syndrome. Study overall: Analyses focused on Löfgren's syndrome patients. Regarding the study as a whole: Shared TRAV12-1 and TRBV2 CDR3 motifs were reported across several patients. Paired TRAV12-1/TRBV2 TCRs showed CDR3 homology and preferential pairing.

Unmatched junction bases numbered 9, after V lost 7 bases and J lost 5 bases. CDR3 length: 14 residues. Germline assignment: CDR1 MDHEN and CDR2 SYDVKM. Many counts were recorded for this clonotype. Its antigen remains unidentified. TCRdb reanalysed the reads using MiXCR and keeps one entry per CDR3 protein. The sample has some 18,000 distinct CDR3 sequences, about 20% seen once. This TCR derives from a human donor with sarcoidosis (Löfgren's syndrome or another form), or a control subject (not recorded which). The chain is built from TRBV28 and TRBJ1-2; 8 nucleotides agree with TRBD1. Sequenced material: CD4+ T cells from PBMCs. The CDR3 region has the DNA TGTGCCAGCACCGTCCCGGGACAGGCGTATGGCTACACCTTC. This gives the protein CASTVPGQAYGYTF.